The 29 T cell receptor beta chains below were found in one sample sequenced in a study of T cell repertoires in cytomegalovirus infection. TCRdb independently ran MiXCR on the reads; one entry per CDR3 protein. The sample holds approximately 150,000 distinct CDR3 sequences, about 6.5% seen once. The source material was PBMCs. Receptors originate from a human donor in good health (CMV status not recorded). Some clones in this sample may be carry-over from other donors' samples.

This clonotype came up many times. V and J are TRBV19 and TRBJ2-3, with 7 bases fitting TRBD1. The J segment lost 6 bases and the V segment lost 9 bases, leaving 12 bases of the junction unmatched. Germline CDR1 and CDR2: LNHDA and SQIVND (reference sequence). The CDR3 loop spans 14 amino acids. CDR3 DNA: TGTGCCAGCAAGGGCCGAGGGGGCCCCGATACGCAGTATTTT. Translated: CASKGRGGPDTQYF.

This clonotype was seen repeatedly, ten times or more. This sequence joins TRBV28 and TRBJ2-6, with a possible D match to TRBD2 (5 bases). This CDR3 has 17 residues. Trimming removed 3 bases at V and 2 bases at J, with 14 bases between. Germline values: CDR1 MDHEN, CDR2 SYDVKM. CDR3 sequence (DNA): TGTGCCAGCAGTTTCGGGTCCAGCGGAGCTGGGGCCAACGTCCTGACTTTC. This gives the protein CASSFGSSGAGANVLTF.

This clonotype was detected once. The germline gene is not matched at one end of the junction; a read error may be the cause. V usage is TRBV4-3 and J usage is TRBJ1-5; D unresolved. The CDR3 has 15 amino acids. The germline gives CDR1 LGHNA, CDR2 YSLEER. CDR3 nucleotide sequence: TGCGCCTGCAGCCAGGCCGTTTTAAGGGATCAGCCCCAGCATTTT. This translates into CACSQAVLRDQPQHF.

The table lists this clonotype with many counts. The rearrangement uses TRBV28 and TRBJ1-3; D is uncertain. Trimming left V 2 bases short and J 4 bases short, with 18 bases between. The CDR3 spans 17 residues. Germline CDR1 is MDHEN and CDR2 is SYDVKM. The CDR3 bases are TGTGCCAGCAGTTTACCCCTTCCTGGGCAGTACGGAAACACCATATATTTT. As protein: CASSLPLPGQYGNTIYF.

Notes on this clonotype: One base away lies a much larger clone, so this may be a sequencing read error. The rearrangement joins TRBV20-1 to TRBJ2-3, with D possibly matching TRBD2 (5 bases). This CDR3 spans 16 amino acids. Germline assignment: CDR1 DFQATT and CDR2 SNEGSKA (reference sequence). V was pared by 3 bases and J by 5 bases, with 21 bases between. The CDR3 protein is CSASDYNRNRGDTQYF. As DNA, the CDR3 is TGCAGTGCTAGCGATTACAATCGGAACCGGGGAGATACGCAGTATTTT.

This chain joins TRBV6-6 and TRBJ1-1, with a tentative D call TRBD1 (6 bases). Germline V gene lookup returns CDR1 MNHNY and CDR2 SVGAGI (reference sequence). The CDR3 spans 15 residues. The V end lost 0 bases, the J end lost 5 bases, and 13 bases lay between the germline ends. The CDR3 here is CASSYSGHLGTEAFF. Here the CDR3 DNA reads TGTGCCAGCAGTTACTCGGGACACCTGGGTACTGAAGCTTTCTTT.

This clonotype was observed at least ten times. The chain joins TRBV29-1 to TRBJ1-2; TRBD1 might be the D (5 bases). V lost 5 bases to trimming and J lost 1 base, with 11 bases between them. Germline V gene sequence: CDR1 SQVTM, CDR2 ANQGSEA. The CDR3 is 13 residues long. The CDR3 region has the DNA TGCAGCGTTCTACAGGCCATTAACTATGGCTACACCTTC. Encoded protein: CSVLQAINYGYTF.

This clonotype appeared many times. The rearrangement uses TRBV7-9 and TRBJ2-2, with TRBD2 matching 8 bases. V lost 5 bases and J lost 5; bases outside the gene matches: 7. The CDR3 contains 15 residues. Germline CDR1 SEHNR, CDR2 FQNEAQ (reference sequence). The CDR3 protein is CASSKLLAETGELFF. The CDR3, as DNA: TGTGCCAGCAGCAAACTACTAGCGGAGACCGGGGAGCTGTTTTTT.

This clonotype has ten or more counts. This chain connects TRBV28 to TRBJ1-5, with 8 bases identical to TRBD1. This CDR3 comprises 16 residues. The V gene's germline CDR1 is MDHEN and CDR2 SYDVKM. V gave up 6 bases and J gave up 3 bases; unmatched junction bases: 10. The CDR3 nucleotides read TGTGCCAGCAGGGGACAGGTCTCATTAGCCAATCAGCCCCAGCATTTT. It yields the protein CASRGQVSLANQPQHF. Full variable domain (missing parts from reference TRBV28 and TRBJ1-5): DVKVTQSSRYLVKRTGEKVFLECVQDMDHENMFWYRQDPGLGLRLIYFSYDVKMKEKGDIPEGYSVSREKKERFSLILESASTNQTSMYLCASRGQVSLANQPQHFGDGTRLSIL.

This rearrangement joins TRBV9 to TRBJ2-3; D is unclear. This CDR3 comprises 16 residues. Trimming pared 2 bases from V and 2 bases from J, leaving 15 bases between. Germline V gives CDR1 SGDLS, CDR2 YYNGEE. CDR3 coding DNA: TGTGCCAGCAGCGTTGAGGCCGACGGTTCCACAGATACGCAGTATTTT. It translates to CASSVEADGSTDTQYF.

This clonotype appeared many times. V usage is TRBV27 and J usage is TRBJ1-6, with D perhaps TRBD1 (5 bases). Per germline, CDR1 MNHEY and CDR2 SMNVEV (reference sequence). V lost 3 bases and J lost 14, with 11 bases in between. The CDR3 totals 12 residues. CDR3 region: CASSFRKGTLHF. Written as DNA, the CDR3 is TGTGCCAGCAGTTTCCGGAAGGGGACCCTCCACTTT.

In this sample, this clonotype turned up many times. The chain has TRBV24-1 and TRBJ2-1; 8 bases fit TRBD1. Germline trimming cut 8 bases from V and 5 bases from J; bases unmatched to any gene: 10. CDR1 and CDR2 from the germline V gene are KGHDR and SFDVKD. This CDR3 has 15 residues. In DNA form, the CDR3 reads TGTGCCACCATGGGGTGGCAGGGGGCTAACAATGAGCAGTTCTTC. Translating gives CATMGWQGANNEQFF.

This clonotype has ten or more counts. V usage is TRBV5-6 and J usage is TRBJ2-3; 7 nucleotides agree with TRBD1. Germline-derived CDR1 and CDR2 are SGHDT and YYEEEE. The junction had 11 bases not matched to a gene; V was cut back by 4 bases and J by 0 bases. The CDR3 covers 17 residues. The CDR3 DNA follows: TGTGCCAGCAGCGTTACAGGGGCCACCGATAGCACAGATACGCAGTATTTT. Translated, it gives CASSVTGATDSTDTQYF.

This clonotype was counted at least ten times. The chain joins TRBV12-3 or TRBV12-4 to TRBJ2-1; 8 bases line up with TRBD2. The CDR3 has 15 amino acids. Losses at the gene ends were 5 bases for V and 6 bases for J; bases not matched to a gene: 9. The CDR3 here is CASSTIRGGINEQFF. DNA of the CDR3: TGTGCCAGCAGTACCATTCGGGGGGGCATCAATGAGCAGTTCTTC.

This clonotype was seen ten or more times. The rearrangement uses TRBV11-1 and TRBJ1-2, with D hard to call. In germline, CDR1 is SGHAT, CDR2 FQDESV (reference sequence). CDR3 length: 13 residues. Trimming took 5 bases from V and 2 from J, leaving 9 bases between them. The CDR3 reads CASSHNTNYGYTF. CDR3 DNA: TGTGCCAGCAGCCACAATACGAACTATGGCTACACCTTC.

This clonotype has a handful of counts. This chain links TRBV4-2 with TRBJ1-4, with 9 bases lining up with TRBD1. Germline-derived CDR1 and CDR2 are LGHNA and YNFKEQ. The CDR3 runs 15 residues. The junction had 9 bases not matched to a gene; V was cut back by 3 bases and J by 10 bases. The CDR3 coding sequence is TGTGCCAGCAGCCAGGCGGGACAGGGTTTAGGAAAACTGTTTTTT. It yields the protein CASSQAGQGLGKLFF.

This clonotype was seen at least ten times. The V call is TRBV5-1, the J call TRBJ2-7, with D perhaps TRBD1 (5 bases). The CDR3 consists of 13 residues. V dropped 1 base and J dropped 5 bases, with 10 bases sitting between them. Germline CDR1 SGHRS, CDR2 YFSETQ. The DNA of the CDR3 is TGCGCCAGCAGCTTGACAGGCAGCCACGAGCAGTACTTC. Residues: CASSLTGSHEQYF.

This clonotype was observed at least ten times. The rearrangement links TRBV7-9 to TRBJ1-1, with unresolved D. The CDR3 runs 17 residues. Germline CDR1 is SEHNR and CDR2 is FQNEAQ (reference sequence). Trimming took off 4 bases at V and 1 base at J, with 19 bases between the two ends. In DNA, the CDR3 is TGTGCCAGCAGCTCCCCGGTGGTCTCTGAGAAGAACACTGAAGCTTTCTTT. Translating it yields CASSSPVVSEKNTEAFF.

This clonotype appeared many times. CDR3: CASRRELAGGYEQFF. In DNA, the CDR3 is TGTGCCAGCAGGAGGGAACTAGCGGGGGGTTATGAGCAGTTCTTC. This chain links TRBV2 with TRBJ2-1; 12 nucleotides match TRBD2. Unmatched junction bases numbered 8, after V lost 6 bases and J lost 8 bases. This CDR3 region has 15 residues. Germline V CDR1 and CDR2: SNHLY, FYNNEI.

This clonotype was counted many times. The chain employs TRBV11-2 and TRBJ2-7; 12 bases are a match to TRBD1. V trimming: 4 bases; J trimming: 3 bases; junction bases outside the gene matches: 7. CDR1 and CDR2 from the germline V gene are SGHAT and FQNNGV. There are 16 residues in the CDR3. CDR3 sequence reads: CASSYLGDRGLYEQYF. As DNA, the CDR3 is TGTGCCAGCAGCTACCTCGGGGACAGGGGGCTCTACGAGCAGTACTTC. Full variable domain (missing parts from reference TRBV11-2 and TRBJ2-7): EAGVAQSPRYKIIEKRQSVAFWCNPISGHATLYWYQQILGQGPKLLIQFQNNGVVDDSQLPKDRFSAERLKGVDSTLKIQPAKLEDSAVYLCASSYLGDRGLYEQYFGPGTRLTVT.

This chain links TRBV29-1 with TRBJ1-1; D may be TRBD1 (6 bases). The CDR3 is 14 amino acids. V was clipped by 5 bases and J by 6 bases, with 19 bases between them. Germline V gene data show CDR1 as SQVTM and CDR2 as ANQGSEA. The CDR3 loop is CSVSTPGQSPEAFF. CDR3 nucleotide sequence: TGCAGCGTTAGCACTCCGGGACAATCTCCTGAAGCTTTCTTT.

There are many counts of this clonotype. J is TRBJ2-5 and V is TRBV7-2; maybe TRBD2 (7 bases). Trimming pared 1 base from V and 2 bases from J, leaving 20 bases between. Germline V gene lookup returns CDR1 SGHTA and CDR2 FQGNSA. The CDR3 is made up of 18 amino acids. DNA of the CDR3: TGTGCCAGCAGCTTAGAAGGGATTGGGGCGGGGGCGCAAGAGACCCAGTACTTC. It specifies CASSLEGIGAGAQETQYF.

About this clonotype itself: It may be a read error: a sequence one base away is much more abundant. CDR3: CGAGSGGYPETQYF. DNA of the CDR3: TGCGGTGCTGGTTCCGGGGGGTACCCCGAGACCCAGTACTTC. This chain joins TRBV20-1 and TRBJ2-5; 7 nucleotides align to TRBD2. The CDR3 covers 14 residues. Germline CDR1 DFQATT, CDR2 SNEGSKA (reference sequence).

This clonotype occurred many times. The rearrangement uses TRBV7-8 and TRBJ1-6, with D possibly being TRBD1 (5 bases). The CDR3 totals 17 residues. V was shortened by 5 bases and J by 7 bases, with 21 bases between the two germline ends. Germline CDR1 and CDR2: SGHVS and FQNEAQ. The CDR3 DNA sequence: TGTGCCAGCAGCGCGTACCGATCCGGGACGGGGAATTCACCCCTCCACTTT. Amino acid sequence: CASSAYRSGTGNSPLHF.

Only a few counts were recorded for this clonotype. The chain is built from TRBV7-6 and TRBJ1-1, with a weak D call TRBD1 (5 bases). Trimming pared 6 bases from V and 0 bases from J, leaving 17 bases between. This CDR3 is 16 amino acids long. Looked up from germline, CDR1 is SGHVS and CDR2 is FNYEAQ. The CDR3 here is CASSKQVAALNTEAFF. The CDR3 bases are TGTGCCAGCAGTAAACAGGTTGCAGCACTGAACACTGAAGCTTTCTTT. Full variable domain (missing parts from reference TRBV7-6 and TRBJ1-1): GAGVSQSPRYKVTKRGQDVALRCDPISGHVSLYWYRQALGQGPEFLTYFNYEAQQDKSGLPNDRFSAERPEGSISTLTIQRTEQRDSAMYRCASSKQVAALNTEAFFGQGTRLTVV.

Many counts were recorded for this clonotype. The rearrangement links TRBV2 to TRBJ1-2, with 9 bases lining up with TRBD1. The CDR3 is made up of 14 amino acids. Germline CDR1 SNHLY, CDR2 FYNNEI. Losses at the gene ends were 7 bases for V and 6 bases for J; bases not matched to a gene: 9. Here the CDR3 DNA reads TGTGCCAGCACCCCCGGACAGGGGAGACATGGCTACACCTTC. It is translated as CASTPGQGRHGYTF.

Relative to its sample, this clonotype is medium-sized. J is TRBJ2-1 and V is TRBV7-2, with 7 bases matching TRBD1. J gave up 4 bases and V 5 bases, and 11 bases lay outside the gene matches. Germline loops: CDR1 SGHTA, CDR2 FQGNSA. This CDR3 spans 16 amino acids. DNA for the CDR3: TGTGCCAGCAGCCTCAGCCCGGGACAGCTTTACAATGAGCAGTTCTTC. It codes for CASSLSPGQLYNEQFF.

This clonotype was detected many times. This chain links TRBV28 with TRBJ2-1; TRBD2 might be the D (7 bases). The CDR3 covers 15 residues. Per germline, CDR1 MDHEN and CDR2 SYDVKM. The V end lost 6 bases, the J end lost 5 bases, and 17 bases lay between the germline ends. The CDR3 sequence: CASRRGGLPHNEQFF. The CDR3, as DNA: TGTGCCAGCAGGAGGGGGGGACTACCGCACAATGAGCAGTTCTTC.

This clonotype was seen repeatedly, ten times or more. V usage is TRBV7-2 and J usage is TRBJ2-2; no reliable D call. Germline CDR1 is SGHTA and CDR2 is FQGNSA. This CDR3 is built from 13 residues. With 8 bases removed from V and 6 bases from J, the gap between germline ends came to 13 bases. The CDR3: CASGPPVAGELFF. Written as DNA, the CDR3 is TGTGCCAGCGGGCCCCCCGTTGCCGGGGAGCTGTTTTTT.